The 20 T cell receptor beta chains presented below share a single source sample, sequenced in a study of blood T cell repertoires in COVID-19. The data were produced by immunoSEQ multiplex PCR, yet TCRdb's version contains in-frame clones alone and is incomplete. The sample yields about 260,000 clones, about nine tenths seen once. The specimen sequenced was peripheral blood. All receptors derive from a middle-aged woman who had recovered from COVID-19.

This sequence joins TRBV5-1 and TRBJ2-2, with 8 bases fitting TRBD1. Germline V gives CDR1 SGHRS, CDR2 YFSETQ. The CDR3 has 15 amino acids. The V segment lost 5 bases and the J segment 3 bases; nucleotides outside the gene matches: 6. CDR3 DNA: TGCGCCAGCAGGCCGAGACAGGGGTACACCGGGGAGCTGTTTTTT. Its protein is CASRPRQGYTGELFF.

The V and J genes are TRBV15 and TRBJ2-1; maybe TRBD2 (5 bases). The CDR3 is 12 amino acids. In germline, CDR1 is LNHNV, CDR2 YYDKDF (reference sequence). Trimming shortened V by 3 bases and J by 9 bases, and 9 bases separated the two germline ends. CDR3 in amino acids: CATSRRVGEQFF. The CDR3 DNA reads as TGTGCCACCAGCAGGAGGGTCGGTGAGCAGTTCTTC.

The sample holds a few counts of this clone. The same CDR3 is also encoded by other DNA sequences in this sample. The chain recombines TRBV5-8 with TRBJ1-4; 7 bases line up with TRBD1. The CDR3 loop spans 14 amino acids. J lost 5 bases, V lost 4 bases, and 5 bases had no gene match. Germline-derived CDR1 and CDR2 are SGHTS and YDEGEE. CDR3 sequence (DNA): TGTGCCAGCAGCCTAACGACAGGGAATGAAAAACTGTTTTTT. Amino acid sequence: CASSLTTGNEKLFF. The full variable domain, in which reference TRBV5-8 and TRBJ1-4 provide the parts outside the CDR3, is EAGVTQSPTHLIKTRGQQATLRCSPISGHTSVYWYQQALGLGLQFLLWYDEGEERNRGNFPPRFSGRQFPNYSSELNVNALELEDSALYLCASSLTTGNEKLFFGSGTQLSVL.

The chain employs TRBV4-3 and TRBJ2-3, with D unclear. CDR1 is LGHNA, CDR2 YSLEER, per germline. There are 15 residues in the CDR3. Trimming pared 1 base from V and 2 bases from J, leaving 10 bases between. In DNA, the CDR3 is TGCGCCAGCAGCCAAGTGGTTAGATTCACAGATACGCAGTATTTT. The encoded protein is CASSQVVRFTDTQYF.

This clone occurred once. The CDR3 region is CASSQIPAEAGELFF. DNA for the CDR3: TGCGCCAGCAGCCAAATTCCGGCTGAGGCCGGGGAGCTGTTTTTT. V is TRBV4-1 and J is TRBJ2-2; D gene uncertain. The germline CDR1 and CDR2 sequences are MGHRA and YSYEKL. Deletions cut 2 bases from V and 6 bases from J, with 13 bases between. The CDR3 length is 15 residues.

The chain links TRBV4-1 to TRBJ2-3, with a weak D call TRBD1 (5 bases). The CDR3 has 17 amino acids. Germline CDR1 reads MGHRA; CDR2 reads YSYEKL. The V gene lost 4 bases and the J gene lost 1 base, with 18 bases spanning the gap. The CDR3 DNA follows: TGCGCCAGCAGCCCCACCTCCCAGGGAAGGGGCACAGATACGCAGTATTTT. Translating it yields CASSPTSQGRGTDTQYF.

The chain carries TRBV12-5 and TRBJ1-3, with 8 nucleotides matching TRBD1. CDR1 and CDR2 (germline): LGHNT, FRNRAP. V trimming: 2 bases; J trimming: 4 bases; junction bases outside the gene matches: 1. There are 14 residues in the CDR3. The CDR3 nucleotides are TGTGCTAGTGGTTTGTGGACAGGGGGAAACACCATATATTTT. It translates to CASGLWTGGNTIYF.

The rearrangement uses TRBV5-1 and TRBJ2-7; 8 nucleotides match TRBD1. Trimming cost V 2 bases and J 6 bases; bases outside gene matches: 1. Germline V gives CDR1 SGHRS, CDR2 YFSETQ. The CDR3 is made up of 12 amino acids. CDR3 amino acids: CASSLTGGEQYF. The CDR3 DNA reads as TGCGCCAGCAGCTTAACAGGGGGCGAGCAGTACTTC.

The V and J genes are TRBV6-4 and TRBJ1-2, with D possibly TRBD1 on 5 matching bases. Germline V gives CDR1 MRHNA, CDR2 SNTAGT. Deletions cut 6 bases from V and 5 bases from J, with 13 bases between. The CDR3 consists of 13 residues. The CDR3: CASSDGGEYGYTF. Written as DNA, the CDR3 is TGTGCCAGCAGCGACGGAGGGGAGTATGGCTACACCTTC.

This clone ranks as medium-sized. The chain is built from TRBV5-4 and TRBJ2-7; D is perhaps TRBD1 (6 bases). V gave up 0 bases and J gave up 2 bases, with 12 bases separating them. There are 15 residues in the CDR3. Germline CDR1 is SGHNT and CDR2 is YYREEE (reference sequence). The CDR3 region has the DNA TGTGCCAGCAGCTTGGAGGGACATGCGACCTACGAGCAGTACTTC. Translation: CASSLEGHATYEQYF.

The chain joins TRBV6-6 to TRBJ2-2; no firm D call. CDR3 length equals 14 residues. Looked up from germline, CDR1 is MNHNY and CDR2 is SVGAGI (reference sequence). V gave up 7 bases and J gave up 1 base, with 10 bases separating them. The CDR3 loop is CASNQNRNTGELFF. In DNA form, the CDR3 reads TGTGCCAGCAACCAGAACAGGAACACCGGGGAGCTGTTTTTT.

This chain links TRBV7-9 with TRBJ2-2, with D possibly being TRBD2 (5 bases). CDR3 size: 16 residues. Germline V gene data show CDR1 as SEHNR and CDR2 as FQNEAQ (reference sequence). V lost 3 bases and J lost 4, with 15 bases in between. The CDR3 sequence is CASSFRRTPGTGELFF. In nucleotides, the CDR3 is TGTGCCAGCAGCTTCCGACGGACTCCGGGCACCGGGGAGCTGTTTTTT.

Of note for this clone: Other DNA sequences in this sample translate to the same CDR3. V usage is TRBV18 and J usage is TRBJ2-5; 8 nucleotides align to TRBD1. Unmatched junction bases numbered 3, after V lost 4 bases and J lost 2 bases. Germline-derived CDR1 and CDR2 are KGHSH and LQKENI. This CDR3 region has 14 residues. In DNA form, the CDR3 reads TGTGCCAGCTCACTCAGGACAGGGCAAGAGACCCAGTACTTC. It codes for CASSLRTGQETQYF.

As regards this clone: Other DNA sequences from this sample encode an identical CDR3 as well. The gene calls are TRBV6-5 and TRBJ2-7; 7 nucleotides match TRBD2. J lost 7 bases, V lost 2 bases, and 8 bases had no gene match. This CDR3 has 14 amino acids. CDR1 MNHEY and CDR2 SVGAGI come from the germline V gene. CDR3 amino acids: CASSYRAGLREQYF. The DNA of the CDR3 is TGTGCCAGCAGTTACCGAGCGGGGTTACGAGAGCAGTACTTC.

As concerns this clone: Additional DNA sequences in this sample encode the identical CDR3. The J gene is TRBJ2-7, the V gene TRBV9; 9 bases align to TRBD1. V trimming: 0 bases; J trimming: 3 bases; junction bases outside the gene matches: 1. The CDR3 loop spans 14 amino acids. Looked up from germline, CDR1 is SGDLS and CDR2 is YYNGEE. In DNA, the CDR3 is TGTGCCAGCAGCGTAGGGGACAGGGACTACGAGCAGTACTTC. This translates into CASSVGDRDYEQYF.

V gene TRBV5-1 combines with J gene TRBJ1-1; 8 positions match TRBD1. The germline CDR1 and CDR2 sequences are SGHRS and YFSETQ. Germline trimming cut 1 base from V and 3 bases from J; bases unmatched to any gene: 5. The CDR3 is 15 amino acids. The chain's CDR3 is CASSLTGGMDTEAFF. CDR3 coding DNA: TGCGCCAGCAGCTTGACAGGGGGGATGGACACTGAAGCTTTCTTT.

The count of this clone is one. The V and J genes are TRBV14 and TRBJ2-7; TRBD2 is a possible D gene (5 bases). The CDR3 has 11 amino acids. The V gene lost 1 base and the J gene lost 9 bases, with 7 bases spanning the gap. Germline V gene data show CDR1 as SGHDN and CDR2 as FVKESK. The CDR3 DNA follows: TGTGCCAGCAGCCAAGGGGCGGGGCAGTACTTC. Translated, it gives CASSQGAGQYF.

The CDR3 sequence is CASGRGLNTEAFF. Written as DNA, the CDR3 is TGTGCCAGCGGGCGGGGCTTGAACACTGAAGCTTTCTTT. The chain combines TRBV12-3 or TRBV12-4 with TRBJ1-1; possibly TRBD1 for D (5 bases). Deletions cut 8 bases from V and 0 bases from J, with 10 bases between. CDR3 length: 13 residues.

This clone was recorded only once. This chain uses TRBV27 with TRBJ2-7, with D possibly matching TRBD1 (6 bases). The length of the CDR3 is 13 residues. The germline V and J ends were trimmed by 4 bases and 3 bases, with 10 bases remaining between them. In germline, CDR1 is MNHEY, CDR2 SMNVEV (reference sequence). The CDR3 region has the DNA TGTGCCAGCAGTTCCGGACAGAACTACGAGCAGTACTTC. Amino acid sequence: CASSSGQNYEQYF.

V usage is TRBV2 and J usage is TRBJ1-6; 7 nucleotides align to TRBD1. Germline assignment: CDR1 SNHLY and CDR2 FYNNEI. The ends lost 1 base at V and 9 bases at J; junction bases unmatched: 6. The CDR3 is made up of 15 amino acids. CDR3 amino acids: CASSEETGSASPLHF. The CDR3 DNA reads as TGTGCCAGCAGTGAAGAGACAGGGTCGGCTTCACCCCTCCACTTT.